A selection of T cell receptor beta chains follows, all from one sample in a study. One entry per CDR3 protein results from TCRdb running MiXCR on the RT-PCR reads. Among about 700,000 distinct CDR3 sequences, approximately 15% were seen once, and the ten largest hold about 3.9%. Sequencing was carried out using memory CD4+ T cells from blood. The source is a female donor in good health, serving as a healthy control. Each CDR3 is given with its conserved first and last residue. D genes are given only for firm matches. Rows may omit the clone size; those that give it use once, few, many or a size class.

DNA: TGCAGTGCTACCCGGGACAGCGCGAACACCGGGGAGCTGTTTTTT; CDR3: CSATRDSANTGELFF; length: 15; size: .; V: TRBV20-1; D: TRBD1; J: TRBJ2-2
DNA: TGCGCCAGCAGGGAGACCTACTCCTACAATGAGCAGTTCTTC; CDR3: CASRETYSYNEQFF; length: 14; size: many; V: TRBV10-2; D: .; J: TRBJ2-1
DNA: TGCAGTCGGGGGGGGACACGCCAAGAGACCCAGTACTTC; CDR3: CSRGGTRQETQYF; length: 13; size: .; V: TRBV20-1; D: TRBD2; J: TRBJ2-5
DNA: TGTGCCAGCAGCCAAGAAGACAGGGGATACACCGGGGAGCTGTTTTTT; CDR3: CASSQEDRGYTGELFF; length: 16; size: .; V: TRBV3-1; D: TRBD1; J: TRBJ2-2
DNA: TGCGCCAGCAGCCAGCTCCAGGGGGACAGGGGACCCAAGGGGCAGTTCTTC; CDR3: CASSQLQGDRGPKGQFF; length: 17; size: few; V: TRBV4-3; D: TRBD1; J: TRBJ2-1
DNA: TGTGCCAGCTCTTCAACCGGGGAGCTGTTTTTT; CDR3: CASSSTGELFF; length: 11; size: many; V: TRBV6-6; D: .; J: TRBJ2-2
DNA: TGCAGTGCTAGAGGATCCGGTTACTATGGCTACACCTTC; CDR3: CSARGSGYYGYTF; length: 13; size: many; V: TRBV20-1; D: .; J: TRBJ1-2
DNA: TGCAGTGCTACGGCGACTAGCGGAAGCTCCTACGAGCAGTACTTC; CDR3: CSATATSGSSYEQYF; length: 15; size: few; V: TRBV20-1; D: TRBD2; J: TRBJ2-7
DNA: TGTGCCAGTAAAACCGGGACATTCACCTCTGGAAACACCATATATTTT; CDR3: CASKTGTFTSGNTIYF; length: 16; size: .; V: TRBV11-2; D: .; J: TRBJ1-3
DNA: TGCAGTGCTAGAGTACAGGGGGCCGAGACCCAGTACTTC; CDR3: CSARVQGAETQYF; length: 13; size: many; V: TRBV20-1; D: TRBD1; J: TRBJ2-5
DNA: TGTGCCAGCAGGTCGACAGGGTCCAACACTGAAGCTTTCTTT; CDR3: CASRSTGSNTEAFF; length: 14; size: many; V: TRBV12-3/TRBV12-4; D: TRBD1; J: TRBJ1-1
DNA: TGTGCCAGCAGCTTAGTTTACAGGGTTAAGAGAGATTCACCCCTCCACTTT; CDR3: CASSLVYRVKRDSPLHF; length: 17; size: .; V: TRBV7-2; D: .; J: TRBJ1-6
DNA: TGCAGTGCTGGGGGGGCTAGCGGGAGGAGGGATACGCAGTATTTT; CDR3: CSAGGASGRRDTQYF; length: 15; size: few; V: TRBV20-1; D: TRBD2; J: TRBJ2-3
DNA: TGTGCCAGCAGACCCACGAACTCGTATGGCTACACCTTC; CDR3: CASRPTNSYGYTF; length: 13; size: few; V: TRBV27; D: .; J: TRBJ1-2
DNA: TGCAGTGCTGGAACCGGGACAGCCGAGTCTGGGGCCAACGTCCTGACTTTC; CDR3: CSAGTGTAESGANVLTF; length: 17; size: .; V: TRBV20-1; D: TRBD1; J: TRBJ2-6
DNA: TGCAGTGCTAGAGGGGGAGGACAGGGGGATTCACCCCTCCACTTT; CDR3: CSARGGGQGDSPLHF; length: 15; size: few; V: TRBV20-1; D: TRBD1; J: TRBJ1-6
DNA: TGTGCCAGCAGCGGGAGCCCCCGGGACGAGCACTACGAGCAGTACTTC; CDR3: CASSGSPRDEHYEQYF; length: 16; size: once; V: TRBV21-1; D: .; J: TRBJ2-7
DNA: TGCAGCGTTGAATCGGGACAGGGCTATTACGAGCAGTACTTC; CDR3: CSVESGQGYYEQYF; length: 14; size: many; V: TRBV29-1; D: TRBD1; J: TRBJ2-7
DNA: TGTGCCAGCAGGGAGATTTCGTCCTACAATGAGCAGTTCTTC; CDR3: CASREISSYNEQFF; length: 14; size: few; V: TRBV9; D: .; J: TRBJ2-1
DNA: TGTGCCAGCAGCTTAGAGCGGAACTCCTACAATGAGCAGTTCTTC; CDR3: CASSLERNSYNEQFF; length: 15; size: many; V: TRBV7-2; D: .; J: TRBJ2-1